Below, 19 T cell receptor beta chains from the same sample are listed, as sequenced in a study of control samples from healthy donors and cancer patients. The data were produced by immunoSEQ multiplex PCR, yet TCRdb's version contains in-frame clones alone and is incomplete. The table lists fewer than 500,000 clones, 80% to 95% of them singletons. The sequenced sample consisted of PBMCs. The receptors stem from a man in his forties or fifties with head and neck cancer.

The V call is TRBV7-3, the J call TRBJ2-2, with 10 bases lining up with TRBD2. The CDR3 totals 16 residues. The germline V gene encodes CDR1 SGHTA and CDR2 FQGTGA. Trimming removed 5 bases from V and 4 bases from J; junction bases left unmatched: 7. CDR3 protein: CASSPRTSGPTGELFF. DNA of the CDR3: TGTGCCAGCAGCCCGCGGACTAGCGGACCCACCGGGGAGCTGTTTTTT.

The gene calls are TRBV19 and TRBJ2-5; maybe TRBD2 (5 bases). The CDR3 consists of 17 residues. V was trimmed by 4 bases and J by 5 bases, leaving 23 bases between them. From germline, CDR1 is LNHDA and CDR2 SQIVND (reference sequence). In nucleotides, the CDR3 is TGTGCCAGTAGTAGTCCCCTACTAGGATTCTGGGGTGAGACCCAGTACTTC. It codes for CASSSPLLGFWGETQYF.

The chain is built from TRBV12-5 and TRBJ2-7, with D uncertain. The CDR3 is 13 amino acids. Trimming removed 0 bases from V and 4 bases from J, with 7 bases in between. Per the germline V gene, CDR1 is LGHNT and CDR2 is FRNRAP. CDR3 DNA: TGTGCTAGTGGTTTGGTAAAGGGATACGAGCAGTACTTC. Translated: CASGLVKGYEQYF.

The rearrangement uses TRBV7-3 and TRBJ1-1, with 9 bases identical to TRBD1. In germline, CDR1 is SGHTA, CDR2 FQGTGA. This CDR3 has 14 residues. Trimming removed 5 bases from V and 10 bases from J; junction bases left unmatched: 11. The CDR3 protein is CASSPPPGQGTAFF. The CDR3 DNA sequence: TGTGCCAGCAGCCCACCCCCGGGACAGGGAACAGCTTTCTTT.

The CDR3 region has the DNA TGTGCCAGCAGTTCCCCCAGAAGGGAGGTGAACACCGGGGAGCTGTTTTTT. Amino acid sequence: CASSSPRREVNTGELFF. The chain combines TRBV11-2 with TRBJ2-2; the D gene is possibly TRBD2 (6 bases). The length of the CDR3 is 17 residues. Trimming took off 6 bases at V and 1 base at J, with 18 bases between the two ends. Looked up from germline, CDR1 is SGHAT and CDR2 is FQNNGV.

Here the CDR3 reads CASSFALSGGTDTQYF. The CDR3 bases are TGCGCCAGCAGTTTCGCCCTTAGCGGTGGCACAGATACGCAGTATTTT. This rearrangement joins TRBV5-1 to TRBJ2-3; tentative D call: TRBD2 (6 bases). The length of the CDR3 is 16 residues. Trimming pared 5 bases from V and 1 base from J, leaving 17 bases between. From germline, CDR1 is SGHRS and CDR2 YFSETQ.

This chain uses TRBV28 with TRBJ1-1; D is perhaps TRBD1 (6 bases). With 7 bases removed from V and 7 bases from J, the gap between germline ends came to 19 bases. The CDR3 is 14 amino acids. The germline gives CDR1 MDHEN, CDR2 SYDVKM. DNA for the CDR3: TGTGCCAGCACCTTAGGGGGGGCGCAGGTTGAAGCTTTCTTT. This encodes CASTLGGAQVEAFF.

The chain carries TRBV10-3 and TRBJ2-5, with D unresolved. The CDR3 length is 14 residues. Trimming took off 4 bases at V and 5 bases at J, with 14 bases between the two ends. CDR1 is ENHRY, CDR2 SYGVKD, per germline. CDR3 region: CAISASGLDETQYF. The CDR3 DNA reads TGTGCCATCAGTGCCTCGGGCCTGGATGAGACCCAGTACTTC.

The rearrangement joins TRBV18 to TRBJ1-5, with a tentative D call TRBD1 (6 bases). The CDR3 extends over 14 amino acids. Trimming cost V 2 bases and J 5 bases, with 10 bases left between them. From germline, CDR1 is KGHSH and CDR2 LQKENI. In DNA, the CDR3 is TGTGCCAGCTCACCAAGGACAGATGATCAGCCCCAGCATTTT. Translation gives CASSPRTDDQPQHF.

The chain has TRBV3-1 (or the pseudogene TRBV3-2) and TRBJ1-2; D gene unclear. Looked up from germline, CDR1 is LGHDT and CDR2 is YNNKEL (reference sequence). Trimming stripped 2 bases from V and 7 bases from J, with 11 bases between. The CDR3 runs to 13 residues. CDR3 sequence (DNA): TGTGCCAGCAGCCAAAACCAGGTGCGTGGCTACACCTTC. It encodes CASSQNQVRGYTF.

The chain combines TRBV15 with TRBJ2-7; TRBD2 matches 7 bases. The CDR3 loop spans 15 amino acids. The J segment lost 5 bases and the V segment lost 5 bases, leaving 12 bases of the junction unmatched. Germline assignment: CDR1 LNHNV and CDR2 YYDKDF (reference sequence). The CDR3 spells CATSRGGQGVNEQYF. The CDR3 region has the DNA TGTGCCACCAGCCGGGGAGGGCAGGGTGTCAACGAGCAGTACTTC.

The V and J genes are TRBV27 and TRBJ1-3; unclear D gene. The CDR3 is 15 amino acids. Germline V lookup: CDR1 MNHEY, CDR2 SMNVEV (reference sequence). Deletions cut 4 bases from V and 2 bases from J, with 12 bases between. For the CDR3, the DNA is TGTGCCAGCAGTTACGGGTGGGAGCCTGGAAACACCATATATTTT. Protein sequence: CASSYGWEPGNTIYF.

The rearrangement links TRBV28 to TRBJ1-5; possibly TRBD1 for D (5 bases). In germline, CDR1 is MDHEN, CDR2 SYDVKM. This CDR3 comprises 17 residues. V shed 0 bases and J shed 2 bases, with 14 bases lying between them. CDR3 residues: CASSLWRQIPGNQPQHF. In DNA form, the CDR3 reads TGTGCCAGCAGTTTATGGAGACAGATCCCGGGCAATCAGCCCCAGCATTTT.

V usage is TRBV29-1 and J usage is TRBJ1-4; perhaps TRBD1 as D (5 bases). The CDR3 runs to 17 residues. V was shortened by 5 bases and J by 1 base, with 20 bases between the two germline ends. Germline V gene sequence: CDR1 SQVTM, CDR2 ANQGSEA. DNA for the CDR3: TGCAGCGTTAACGAGATTGGGGGAGGTCGAACTAATGAAAAACTGTTTTTT. Its protein is CSVNEIGGGRTNEKLFF. The full variable domain, completed using reference TRBV29-1 and TRBJ1-4, is SAVISQKPSRDICQRGTSLTIQCQVDSQVTMMFWYRQQPGQSLTLIATANQGSEATYESGFVIDKFPISRPNLTFSTLTVSNMSPEDSSIYLCSVNEIGGGRTNEKLFFGSGTQLSVL.

CDR3 protein: CAWSVGGRAADTQYF. The CDR3 bases are TGTGCCTGGAGTGTAGGTGGGAGGGCCGCAGATACGCAGTATTTT. The chain links TRBV30 to TRBJ2-3; 7 bases are a match to TRBD2. Looked up from germline, CDR1 is GTSNPN and CDR2 is SVGIG (reference sequence). J was trimmed by 4 bases and V by 0 bases; bases with no gene match: 7. The CDR3 has 15 amino acids.

The chain combines TRBV24-1 with TRBJ2-1, with a tentative D call TRBD1 (6 bases). This CDR3 region has 15 residues. CDR1 is KGHDR and CDR2 is SFDVKD in the germline V gene. V was cut by 3 bases and J by 5 bases, with 13 bases left in between. CDR3 bases: TGTGCCACCAGTGATGGGCAGGGGTTCGACAATGAGCAGTTCTTC. Translating it yields CATSDGQGFDNEQFF.

This chain connects TRBV28 to TRBJ1-1; 8 nucleotides align to TRBD1. CDR1 is MDHEN, CDR2 SYDVKM, per germline. With V trimmed by 5 bases and J by 8 bases, 7 bases remained unmatched. The CDR3 spans 13 residues. The CDR3 here is CASSQRQGLEAFF. DNA for the CDR3: TGTGCCAGCAGTCAACGACAGGGGCTAGAAGCTTTCTTT.

V usage is TRBV5-1 and J usage is TRBJ1-2; weak D call: TRBD1 (6 bases). The CDR3 runs to 12 residues. V was pared by 0 bases and J by 11 bases, with 11 bases between. Per the germline V gene, CDR1 is SGHRS and CDR2 is YFSETQ. The CDR3 coding sequence is TGCGCCAGCAGCTTGGACAGGGAATTTTACACCTTC. Translation gives CASSLDREFYTF.

CDR3 nucleotide sequence: TGTGCCAGCAGTTACTCGATTGGACTAGCGTCTAACGAGCAGTACTTC. Its protein is CASSYSIGLASNEQYF. The chain is built from TRBV6-6 and TRBJ2-7, with TRBD2 matching over 9 bases. The CDR3 length is 16 residues. Losses at the gene ends were 0 bases for V and 5 bases for J; bases not matched to a gene: 8. From germline, CDR1 is MNHNY and CDR2 SVGAGI (reference sequence).